The 10 T cell receptor beta chains below all came from one sample that was sequenced in a study of T cells in Graves' hyperthyroidism and ophthalmopathy. RNA transcripts yielded amplified TCR beta CDR3 regions. HTBI primers were the set used in a first-round RT-PCR of the TCR CDR3. MiXCR, applied by TCRdb to the multiplex PCR reads, yields one record per CDR3 protein. The sample consists of some 98,000 distinct CDR3 sequences, around 37% of them appearing once. Sequencing was carried out using peripheral blood or thyroid tissue (not recorded which). The source is a woman between 25 and 40 years old with Graves' hyperthyroidism.

The chain carries TRBV6-5 and TRBJ2-7; D call uncertain. The CDR3 is 11 residues long. Germline V gene lookup returns CDR1 MNHEY and CDR2 SVGAGI. V was cut by 5 bases and J by 9 bases, with 11 bases left in between. This chain's CDR3 is CASSLGRAQYF. The DNA for the CDR3 is TGTGCCAGCAGTCTCGGACGGGCGCAGTACTTC.

The rearrangement uses TRBV20-1 and TRBJ2-2; 7 nucleotides agree with TRBD2. The CDR3 is 12 residues long. CDR1 and CDR2 (germline): DFQATT, SNEGSKA (reference sequence). Trimming took 3 bases from V and 6 from J; bases not matched to a gene: 1. The CDR3 bases are TGCAGTGCTAGCGGGAGGTCCGGGGAGCTGTTTTTT. It translates to CSASGRSGELFF.

Remarks on this clonotype: A read error may be the cause here, since a much bigger clone is one base away. V gene TRBV12-3 or TRBV12-4 combines with J gene TRBJ1-5, with 8 positions matching TRBD1. CDR3 length equals 15 residues. J gave up 7 bases and V 3 bases, and 8 bases lay outside the gene matches. Here the CDR3 DNA reads TGTGCCAGCAGTTTCGTCCCCAGGGACAGGCAGCCCCAGCATTTT. The encoded protein is CASSFVPRDRQPQHF.

The CDR3 loop is CSASSGQRLWYYGYTF. The DNA for the CDR3 is TGCAGTGCTAGCTCGGGACAGCGCCTTTGGTACTATGGCTACACCTTC. The V gene is TRBV20-1, the J gene TRBJ1-2; TRBD1 aligns across 7 bases. Germline V gene data show CDR1 as DFQATT and CDR2 as SNEGSKA (reference sequence). Germline trimming cut 3 bases from V and 3 bases from J; bases unmatched to any gene: 13. The CDR3 loop spans 16 amino acids.

Worth noting for this clonotype: Relative to the germline gene, one junction end is altered; a read error may explain this. V usage is TRBV2 and J usage is TRBJ1-2; D unclear. The CDR3 consists of 13 residues. Germline V gene sequence: CDR1 SNHLY, CDR2 FYNNEI. CDR3 sequence: CASSDSEAVGYAF. CDR3 coding DNA: TGTGCCAGCAGTGACTCTGAGGCAGTTGGCTACGCCTTC.

The chain employs TRBV20-1 and TRBJ2-5; TRBD2 aligns across 14 bases. This CDR3 has 14 residues. The J segment lost 2 bases and the V segment lost 5 bases, leaving 1 base of the junction unmatched. Germline CDR1 DFQATT, CDR2 SNEGSKA (reference sequence). The CDR3 protein is CSAGLAGGQETQYF. The CDR3 DNA is TGCAGTGCTGGACTAGCGGGAGGACAAGAGACCCAGTACTTC.

This clonotype was recorded only once. The V gene is TRBV15, the J gene TRBJ2-7; 15 bases agree with TRBD2. With V trimmed by 0 bases and J by 6 bases, 3 bases remained unmatched. The CDR3 loop spans 16 amino acids. CDR1 and CDR2 (germline): LNHNV, YYDKDF (reference sequence). The CDR3 DNA sequence: TGTGCCACCAGCAGAGAACCGGGACTAGCGGGAGGCGAGCAGTACTTC. Its translation: CATSREPGLAGGEQYF.

This clonotype showed up many times. The chain uses TRBV5-1 and TRBJ2-7, with D unclear. Germline V gene sequence: CDR1 SGHRS, CDR2 YFSETQ. The CDR3 is 13 amino acids. V gave up 1 base and J gave up 3 bases, with 8 bases separating them. The CDR3 here is CASSLSGVYEQYF. The CDR3 DNA follows: TGCGCCAGCAGCTTGAGTGGCGTCTACGAGCAGTACTTC.

V is TRBV10-3 and J is TRBJ1-2; the D is unclear. Germline lookup yields CDR1 ENHRY and CDR2 SYGVKD. The CDR3 totals 14 residues. For the CDR3, the DNA is TGTGCTAGACCGTGGGTCTGGGGTGCAGATGGCTACACCTTC. Amino acid sequence: CARPWVWGADGYTF.

As for this clonotype: The DNA is left out, because the CDR3 cannot be placed on it with certainty; the CDR3 is given as TCRdb lists it. V and J are TRBV10-3 and TRBJ1-3; the table's D call, TRBD1, has no DNA check behind it. CDR1 and CDR2 from the germline V gene are ENHRY and SYGVKD. The length of the CDR3 is 24 amino acids, counting both ends. CDR3 loop: CAISGEFGRGRGTEAFFGQGTIYF.